This is a list of T cell receptor beta chains from one sample in a study of T-cell memory formation after mild COVID-19. In TCRdb, the 5' RACE reads were re-called with MiXCR into one record per CDR3 protein. The sample includes about 320,000 distinct CDR3 sequences, 14% of them seen just once. The material sequenced was PBMCs or a T cell subset sorted from them (not recorded which). The receptors were gathered from a man aged 18 to 30 who had mild COVID-19 (a few samples of this study predate the infection). Cell type and time point are not known. Each CDR3 is given with its conserved first and last residue. The order of the fields is CDR3 protein, CDR3 DNA, D gene, V gene, clone size, J gene. A D gene is named only where the DNA matches it firmly. Some rows have no size entry. The others give once, few or many, or a class for an expanded clone.

CDR3: CASSLWTYGYTF; DNA: TGTGCCAGCAGTTTATGGACCTATGGCTACACCTTC; D: -; V: TRBV6-2/TRBV6-3; size: -; J: TRBJ1-2
CDR3: CASGTALFSYEQYF; DNA: TGTGCCAGCGGAACAGCGCTTTTCTCCTACGAGCAGTACTTC; D: -; V: TRBV27; size: -; J: TRBJ2-7
CDR3: CASSLWTSGATNEQFF; DNA: TGCGCCAGCAGCCTTTGGACTAGCGGGGCGACGAATGAGCAGTTCTTC; D: TRBD2; V: TRBV4-1; size: -; J: TRBJ2-1
CDR3: CSVGAPGAGTGELFF; DNA: TGCAGCGTTGGTGCCCCTGGGGCAGGCACCGGGGAGCTGTTTTTT; D: -; V: TRBV29-1; size: -; J: TRBJ2-2
CDR3: CASSPRDTYNTEAFF; DNA: TGTGCCAGCAGCCCGCGGGACACCTACAACACTGAAGCTTTCTTT; D: -; V: TRBV3-1; size: -; J: TRBJ1-1
CDR3: CASSPLGQPPEAFF; DNA: TGTGCCAGCAGCCCGCTGGGACAGCCCCCCGAAGCTTTCTTT; D: TRBD1; V: TRBV11-1; size: few; J: TRBJ1-1
CDR3: CATRGGNEQFF; DNA: TGTGCCACCCGGGGGGGAAATGAGCAGTTCTTC; D: TRBD2; V: TRBV12-3/TRBV12-4; size: -; J: TRBJ2-1
CDR3: CAIKGSRDSPLHF; DNA: TGTGCCATCAAGGGGTCCAGGGATTCACCCCTCCACTTT; D: -; V: TRBV10-3; size: few; J: TRBJ1-6
CDR3: CASSRPGTRFQNEQFF; DNA: TGTGCCAGCAGCCGCCCCGGGACTAGGTTTCAAAATGAGCAGTTCTTC; D: TRBD2; V: TRBV11-2; size: few; J: TRBJ2-1
CDR3: CASSFGTGGSGNTIYF; DNA: TGTGCCAGCAGCTTCGGGACAGGGGGCTCTGGAAACACCATATATTTT; D: TRBD1; V: TRBV13; size: few; J: TRBJ1-3
CDR3: CASQAEPSTDTQYF; DNA: TGCGCCAGCCAGGCGGAACCTAGCACAGATACGCAGTATTTT; D: -; V: TRBV5-1; size: -; J: TRBJ2-3
CDR3: CASGSEQGNTEAFF; DNA: TGTGCCAGCGGGAGTGAGCAGGGGAACACTGAAGCTTTCTTT; D: -; V: TRBV6-5; size: -; J: TRBJ1-1
CDR3: CASSHGQGSSGANVLTF; DNA: TGTGCCAGCAGCCACGGACAGGGAAGCTCTGGGGCCAACGTCCTGACTTTC; D: TRBD1; V: TRBV5-5; size: few; J: TRBJ2-6
CDR3: CASSLSRGSIETQYF; DNA: TGTGCCAGCAGCTTAAGCCGGGGGTCAATAGAGACCCAGTACTTC; D: -; V: TRBV7-3; size: few; J: TRBJ2-5
CDR3: CASSVGVETEAFF; DNA: TGTGCCAGCAGCGTAGGGGTGGAAACTGAAGCTTTCTTT; D: -; V: TRBV9; size: -; J: TRBJ1-1
CDR3: CASSLGAWGGYTEAFF; DNA: TGCGCCAGCAGCTTGGGGGCCTGGGGGGGATATACTGAAGCTTTCTTT; D: -; V: TRBV5-1; size: -; J: TRBJ1-1